These 15 T cell receptor beta chains were all obtained from the same sample, sequenced in a study of T cells in localized non-small cell lung cancer. Only in-frame clones appear in the TCRdb table, and some are missing; sequencing was by immunoSEQ multiplex PCR. The sample lists 33,000 or so clones, approximately 80% occurring once. The source material was peripheral blood, sampled before any cancer treatment. These receptors were collected from a male donor aged 60 or older with stage III squamous cell lung carcinoma.

The chain couples TRBV30 to TRBJ1-5; D possibly corresponds to TRBD1 (6 bases). Trimming removed 5 bases from V and 4 bases from J, with 9 bases in between. Germline CDR1 GTSNPN, CDR2 SVGIG (reference sequence). This CDR3 has 12 residues. The CDR3 DNA follows: TGTGCCTGGGACAGGCAAAATCAGCCCCAGCATTTT. This codes for CAWDRQNQPQHF. The full variable domain, in which reference TRBV30 and TRBJ1-5 provide the parts outside the CDR3, is SQTIHQWPATLVQPVGSPLSLECTVEGTSNPNLYWYRQAAGRGLQLLFYSVGIGQISSEVPQNLSASRPQDRQFILSSKKLLLSDSGFYLCAWDRQNQPQHFGDGTRLSIL.

CDR3 in amino acids: CASRDLQGTEKLFF. In nucleotides, the CDR3 is TGTGCCAGCAGGGATCTACAGGGTACTGAAAAACTGTTTTTT. The chain recombines TRBV2 with TRBJ1-4, with D perhaps matching TRBD1 (6 bases). The CDR3 is made up of 14 amino acids. V shed 6 bases and J shed 7 bases, with 15 bases lying between them. From germline, CDR1 is SNHLY and CDR2 FYNNEI. Combining the CDR3 with reference TRBV2 and TRBJ1-4 gives the whole variable domain EPEVTQTPSHQVTQMGQEVILRCVPISNHLYFYWYRQILGQKVEFLVSFYNNEISEKSEIFDDQFSVERPDGSNFTLKIRSTKLEDSAMYFCASRDLQGTEKLFFGSGTQLSVL.

The V and J genes are TRBV28 and TRBJ1-6, with 7 bases matching TRBD1. The ends lost 6 bases at V and 10 bases at J; junction bases unmatched: 6. In germline, CDR1 is MDHEN, CDR2 SYDVKM. This CDR3 is built from 13 residues. The CDR3 DNA sequence: TGTGCCAGCAGCCTCGACAGGGCCTCACCCCTCCACTTT. It codes for CASSLDRASPLHF.

This clone came up a few times. The chain recombines TRBV5-1 with TRBJ2-7; 7 bases match TRBD1. In germline, CDR1 is SGHRS, CDR2 YFSETQ. V lost 7 bases to trimming and J lost 2 bases; unmatched junction nucleotides: 6. The CDR3 contains 13 residues. The CDR3 DNA reads as TGCGCCAGCCGCCCGACAGGGACCTACGAGCAGTACTTC. Residues: CASRPTGTYEQYF.

This rearrangement joins TRBV21-1 to TRBJ1-1. TRBV21-1 is marked as a pseudogene. This CDR3 contains 11 residues. This CDR3 reads CASKGNTEAFF. The CDR3 region has the DNA TGTGCCAGCAAGGGGAACACTGAAGCTTTCTTT.

V gene TRBV6-1 combines with J gene TRBJ2-1; D is possibly TRBD1 (6 bases). The CDR3 spans 15 residues. Germline loops: CDR1 MNHNS, CDR2 SASEGT. The V gene lost 0 bases and the J gene lost 5 bases, with 11 bases spanning the gap. CDR3 in DNA: TGTGCCAGCAGTGAAGCGCTCGGACAGAACAATGAGCAGTTCTTC. As protein: CASSEALGQNNEQFF.

This rearrangement joins TRBV28 to TRBJ1-5; D possibly corresponds to TRBD1 (5 bases). The germline V gene has CDR1 MDHEN and CDR2 SYDVKM. V was pared by 3 bases and J by 1 base, with 10 bases between. The CDR3 runs 15 residues. The CDR3 nucleotides are TGTGCCAGCAGTTTGGGGGGTGGAAGCAATCAGCCCCAGCATTTT. Translation gives CASSLGGGSNQPQHF.

The chain uses TRBV18 and TRBJ1-2; 9 bases are shared with TRBD1. V was pared by 6 bases and J by 8 bases, with 7 bases of the junction left unmatched. Germline CDR1 and CDR2: KGHSH and LQKENI. CDR3 length equals 13 residues. The CDR3 nucleotides read TGTGCCAGCTCCCGACAGGGGGACTTGGGCTACACCTTC. Residues: CASSRQGDLGYTF.

The V call is TRBV2, the J call TRBJ2-4, with a tentative D call TRBD2 (7 bases). The CDR3 is 17 residues long. V was pared by 1 base and J by 3 bases, with 16 bases between. Germline CDR1 is SNHLY and CDR2 is FYNNEI. CDR3 loop: CASSEGERGEGKNIQYF. The CDR3 DNA reads as TGTGCCAGCAGTGAAGGCGAAAGGGGGGAGGGCAAAAACATTCAGTACTTC.

The chain is built from TRBV6-5 and TRBJ2-7; D remains ambiguous. The CDR3 has 16 amino acids. V was pared by 0 bases and J by 2 bases, with 14 bases between. CDR1 and CDR2 from the germline V gene are MNHEY and SVGAGI. CDR3 loop: CASSYSIARLAYEQYF. CDR3 bases: TGTGCCAGCAGTTACTCGATTGCCAGGCTAGCCTACGAGCAGTACTTC.

The chain recombines TRBV13 with TRBJ1-4; D is perhaps TRBD1 (5 bases). CDR1 is PRHDT and CDR2 is FYEKMQ in the germline V gene (reference sequence). CDR3 length: 15 residues. Deletions cut 0 bases from V and 8 bases from J, with 13 bases between. CDR3 DNA sequence: TGTGCCAGCAGCTTAGGAACAGGATCTGGGGAAAAACTGTTTTTT. This sequence encodes CASSLGTGSGEKLFF.

CDR3 sequence (DNA): TGTGCCATCATTTCGGACGGAGGGGACACTGAAGCTTTCTTT. Its translation is CAIISDGGDTEAFF. The rearrangement links TRBV10-3 to TRBJ1-1; tentative D call: TRBD1 (5 bases). The CDR3 is made up of 14 amino acids. CDR1 ENHRY and CDR2 SYGVKD come from the germline V gene. The V gene lost 7 bases and the J gene lost 3 bases, with 15 bases spanning the gap.

The chain carries TRBV7-9 and TRBJ2-1; possible D gene TRBD1, 6 bases. V lost 7 bases to trimming and J lost 4 bases, with 14 bases between them. This CDR3 is 14 amino acids long. Germline CDR1 is SEHNR and CDR2 is FQNEAQ (reference sequence). In DNA, the CDR3 is TGTGCCAGCATTAGGGCAGGGGCGTACAATGAGCAGTTCTTC. It yields the protein CASIRAGAYNEQFF.

V usage is TRBV2 and J usage is TRBJ2-7, with 13 bases identical to TRBD2. With V trimmed by 6 bases and J by 2 bases, 7 bases remained unmatched. Germline CDR1 SNHLY, CDR2 FYNNEI. The CDR3 totals 16 residues. The CDR3 region is CASSWTSGRTTYEQYF. In nucleotides, the CDR3 is TGTGCCAGCAGCTGGACTAGCGGGAGAACCACCTACGAGCAGTACTTC.

The CDR3 DNA is TGTGCCACCAGCACCGGGACAGGATTATATAGCAATCAGCCCCAGCATTTT. Translation: CATSTGTGLYSNQPQHF. The chain carries TRBV15 and TRBJ1-5; 8 bases agree with TRBD1. Unmatched junction bases numbered 8, after V lost 4 bases and J lost 0 bases. Germline CDR1 and CDR2: LNHNV and YYDKDF (reference sequence). The CDR3 totals 17 residues.